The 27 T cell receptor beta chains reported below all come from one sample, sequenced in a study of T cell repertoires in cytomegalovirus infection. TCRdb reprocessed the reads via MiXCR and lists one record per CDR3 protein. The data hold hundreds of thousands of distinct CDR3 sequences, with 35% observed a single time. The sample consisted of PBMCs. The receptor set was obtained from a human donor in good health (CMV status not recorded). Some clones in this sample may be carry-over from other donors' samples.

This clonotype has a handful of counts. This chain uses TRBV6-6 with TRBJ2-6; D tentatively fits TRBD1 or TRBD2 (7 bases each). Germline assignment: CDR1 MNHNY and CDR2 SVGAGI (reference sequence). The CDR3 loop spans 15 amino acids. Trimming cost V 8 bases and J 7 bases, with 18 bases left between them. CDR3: CASQGGDRVANVLTF. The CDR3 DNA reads TGTGCCAGCCAAGGGGGGGACAGAGTAGCCAACGTCCTGACTTTC.

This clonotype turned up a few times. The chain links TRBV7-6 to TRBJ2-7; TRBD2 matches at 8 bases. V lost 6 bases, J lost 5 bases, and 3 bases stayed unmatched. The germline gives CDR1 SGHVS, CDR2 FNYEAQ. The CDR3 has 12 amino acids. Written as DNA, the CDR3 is TGTGCCAGCAGGGGACTAGGTGACGAGCAGTACTTC. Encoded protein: CASRGLGDEQYF. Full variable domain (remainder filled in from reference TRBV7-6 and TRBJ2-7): GAGVSQSPRYKVTKRGQDVALRCDPISGHVSLYWYRQALGQGPEFLTYFNYEAQQDKSGLPNDRFSAERPEGSISTLTIQRTEQRDSAMYRCASRGLGDEQYFGPGTRLTVT.

The CDR3 spells CASSLAGHMNTEAFF. The DNA of the CDR3 is TGTGCCAGCAGCCTCGCCGGGCACATGAACACTGAAGCTTTCTTT. The chain employs TRBV7-9 and TRBJ1-1; D not certain. Germline assignment: CDR1 SEHNR and CDR2 FQNEAQ (reference sequence). The CDR3 sequence is 15 residues long. Trimming shortened V by 5 bases and J by 0 bases, and 13 bases separated the two germline ends.

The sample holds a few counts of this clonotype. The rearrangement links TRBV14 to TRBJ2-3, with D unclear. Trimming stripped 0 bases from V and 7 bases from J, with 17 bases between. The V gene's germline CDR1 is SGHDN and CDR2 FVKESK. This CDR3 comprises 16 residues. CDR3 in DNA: TGTGCCAGCAGCCAAGACTCTCGTCGGACCGAATATACGCAGTATTTT. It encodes CASSQDSRRTEYTQYF.

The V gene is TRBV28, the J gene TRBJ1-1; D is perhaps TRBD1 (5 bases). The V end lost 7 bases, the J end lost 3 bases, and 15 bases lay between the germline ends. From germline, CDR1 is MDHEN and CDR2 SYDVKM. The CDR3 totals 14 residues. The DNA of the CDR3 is TGTGCCAGCATAGGGGCGGGCCCTTACACTGAAGCTTTCTTT. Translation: CASIGAGPYTEAFF.

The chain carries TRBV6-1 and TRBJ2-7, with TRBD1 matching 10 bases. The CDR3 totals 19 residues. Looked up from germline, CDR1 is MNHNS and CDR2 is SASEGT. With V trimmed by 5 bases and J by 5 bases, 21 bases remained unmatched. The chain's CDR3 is CASSYRGSGYDRGPDEQYF. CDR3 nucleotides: TGTGCCAGCAGTTACAGGGGTAGTGGCTATGACAGGGGGCCGGACGAGCAGTACTTC.

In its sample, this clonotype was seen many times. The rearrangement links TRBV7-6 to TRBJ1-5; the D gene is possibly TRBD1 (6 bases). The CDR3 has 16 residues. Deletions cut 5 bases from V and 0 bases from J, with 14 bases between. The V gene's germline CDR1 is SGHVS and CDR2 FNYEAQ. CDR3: CASSEGGGNSNQPQHF. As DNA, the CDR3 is TGTGCCAGCAGCGAAGGGGGGGGGAATAGCAATCAGCCCCAGCATTTT. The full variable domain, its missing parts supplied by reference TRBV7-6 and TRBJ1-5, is GAGVSQSPRYKVTKRGQDVALRCDPISGHVSLYWYRQALGQGPEFLTYFNYEAQQDKSGLPNDRFSAERPEGSISTLTIQRTEQRDSAMYRCASSEGGGNSNQPQHFGDGTRLSIL.

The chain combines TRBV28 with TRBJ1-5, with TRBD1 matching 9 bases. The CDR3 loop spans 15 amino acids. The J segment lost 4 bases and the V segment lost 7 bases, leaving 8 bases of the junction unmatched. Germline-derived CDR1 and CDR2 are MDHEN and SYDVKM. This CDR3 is CASTTGGGGNQPQHF. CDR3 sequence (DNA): TGTGCCAGCACTACAGGGGGCGGAGGGAATCAGCCCCAGCATTTT. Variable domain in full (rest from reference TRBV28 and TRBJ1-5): DVKVTQSSRYLVKRTGEKVFLECVQDMDHENMFWYRQDPGLGLRLIYFSYDVKMKEKGDIPEGYSVSREKKERFSLILESASTNQTSMYLCASTTGGGGNQPQHFGDGTRLSIL.

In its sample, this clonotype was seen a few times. The CDR3 nucleotides are TGTGCTAGTGGTTTAAACCGGCAGCTACACGAGCAGTACTTC. It translates to CASGLNRQLHEQYF. The chain employs TRBV12-5 and TRBJ2-7, with D unresolved. Between the trimmed V and J ends, which lost 3 bases and 5 bases, there was a span of 14 bases. This CDR3 is 14 amino acids long. Looked up from germline, CDR1 is LGHNT and CDR2 is FRNRAP.

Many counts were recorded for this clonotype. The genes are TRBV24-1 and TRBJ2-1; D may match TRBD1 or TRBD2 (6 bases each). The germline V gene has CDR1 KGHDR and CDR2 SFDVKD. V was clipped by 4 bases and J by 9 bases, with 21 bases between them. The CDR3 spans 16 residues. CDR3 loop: CATSDPGASVNSEQFF. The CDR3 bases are TGTGCCACCAGTGACCCGGGGGCTAGCGTCAATTCTGAGCAGTTCTTC.

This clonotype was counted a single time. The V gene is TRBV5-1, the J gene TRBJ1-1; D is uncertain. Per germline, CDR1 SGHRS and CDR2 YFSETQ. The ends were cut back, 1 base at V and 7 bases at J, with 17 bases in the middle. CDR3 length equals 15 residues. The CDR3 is CASSLTGSDRFEAFF. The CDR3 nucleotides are TGCGCCAGCAGCTTGACTGGTTCGGATCGGTTTGAAGCTTTCTTT.

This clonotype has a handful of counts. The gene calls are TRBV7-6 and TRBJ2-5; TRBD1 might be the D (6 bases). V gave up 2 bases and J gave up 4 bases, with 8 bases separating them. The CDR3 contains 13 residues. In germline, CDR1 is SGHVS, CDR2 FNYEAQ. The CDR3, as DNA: TGTGCCAGCAGCTTAAAACAGGGAGAGACCCAGTACTTC. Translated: CASSLKQGETQYF.

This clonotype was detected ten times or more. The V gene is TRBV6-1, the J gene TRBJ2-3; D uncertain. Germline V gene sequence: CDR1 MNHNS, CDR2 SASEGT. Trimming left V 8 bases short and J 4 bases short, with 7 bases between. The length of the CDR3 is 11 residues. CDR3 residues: CASVRADTQYF. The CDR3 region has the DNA TGTGCCAGCGTACGCGCAGATACGCAGTATTTT.

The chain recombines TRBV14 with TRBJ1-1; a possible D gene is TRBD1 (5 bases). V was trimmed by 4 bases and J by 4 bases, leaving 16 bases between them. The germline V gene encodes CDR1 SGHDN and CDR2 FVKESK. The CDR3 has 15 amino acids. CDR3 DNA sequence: TGTGCCAGCAGCCCATTAGACAGAAGGGGCACTGAAGCTTTCTTT. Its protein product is CASSPLDRRGTEAFF.

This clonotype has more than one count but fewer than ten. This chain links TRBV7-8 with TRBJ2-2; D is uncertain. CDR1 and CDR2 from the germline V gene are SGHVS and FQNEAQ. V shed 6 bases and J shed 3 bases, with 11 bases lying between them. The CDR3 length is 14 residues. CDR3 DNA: TGTGCCAGCAGTACCCGCACAGACACCGGGGAGCTGTTTTTT. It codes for CASSTRTDTGELFF. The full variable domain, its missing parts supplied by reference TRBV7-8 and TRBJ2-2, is GAGVSQSPRYKVAKRGQDVALRCDPISGHVSLFWYQQALGQGPEFLTYFQNEAQLDKSGLPSDRFFAERPEGSVSTLKIQRTQQEDSAVYLCASSTRTDTGELFFGEGSRLTVL.

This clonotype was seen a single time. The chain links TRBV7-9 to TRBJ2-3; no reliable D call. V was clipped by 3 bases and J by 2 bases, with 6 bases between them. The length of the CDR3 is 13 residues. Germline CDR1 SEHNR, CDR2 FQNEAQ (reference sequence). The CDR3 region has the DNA TGTGCCAGCAGCTTTAAAAACACAGATACGCAGTATTTT. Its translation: CASSFKNTDTQYF. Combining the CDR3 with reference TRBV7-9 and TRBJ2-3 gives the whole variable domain DTGVSQNPRHKITKRGQNVTFRCDPISEHNRLYWYRQTLGQGPEFLTYFQNEAQLEKSRLLSDRFSAERPKGSFSTLEIQRTEQGDSAMYLCASSFKNTDTQYFGPGTRLTVL.

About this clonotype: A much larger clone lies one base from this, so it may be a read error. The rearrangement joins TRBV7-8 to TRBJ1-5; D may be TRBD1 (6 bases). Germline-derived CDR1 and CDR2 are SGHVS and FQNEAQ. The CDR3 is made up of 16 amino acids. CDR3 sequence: CASSPLPTGRNQPQLF. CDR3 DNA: TGTGCCAGCAGCCCACTCCCAACAGGGCGGAATCAGCCCCAGCTTTTT.

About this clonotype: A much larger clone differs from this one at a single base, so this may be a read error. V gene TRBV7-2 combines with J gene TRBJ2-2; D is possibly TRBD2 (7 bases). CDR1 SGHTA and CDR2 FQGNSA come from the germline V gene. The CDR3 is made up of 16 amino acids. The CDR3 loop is CDSSWRGTINTGELFF. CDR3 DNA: TGTGACAGCAGCTGGAGGGGGACTATTAACACCGGGGAGCTGTTTTTT.

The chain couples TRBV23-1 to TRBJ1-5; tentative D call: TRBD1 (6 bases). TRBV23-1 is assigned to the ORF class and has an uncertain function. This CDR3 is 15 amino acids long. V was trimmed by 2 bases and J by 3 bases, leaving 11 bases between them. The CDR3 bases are TGCGCCAGCAGTCAACACAGGGAAGACAATCAGCCCCAGCATTTT. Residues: CASSQHREDNQPQHF.

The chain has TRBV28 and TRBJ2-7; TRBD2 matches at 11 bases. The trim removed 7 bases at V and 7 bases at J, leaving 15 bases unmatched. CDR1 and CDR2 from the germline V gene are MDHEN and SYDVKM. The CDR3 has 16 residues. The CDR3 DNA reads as TGTGCCAGCAACAGCCCCATAGCGGGAGGGCCCCGTGAGCAGTACTTC. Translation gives CASNSPIAGGPREQYF.

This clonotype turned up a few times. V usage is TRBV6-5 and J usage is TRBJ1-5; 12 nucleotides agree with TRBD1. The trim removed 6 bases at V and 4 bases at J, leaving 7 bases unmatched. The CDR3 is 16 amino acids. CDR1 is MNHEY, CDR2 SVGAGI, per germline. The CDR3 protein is CASRVKGQGANQPQHF. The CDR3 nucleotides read TGTGCCAGCAGAGTTAAGGGACAGGGGGCTAATCAGCCCCAGCATTTT.

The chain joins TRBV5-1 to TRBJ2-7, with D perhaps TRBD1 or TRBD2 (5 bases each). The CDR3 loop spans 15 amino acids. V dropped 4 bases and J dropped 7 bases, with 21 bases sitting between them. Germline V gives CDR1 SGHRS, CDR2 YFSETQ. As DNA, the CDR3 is TGCGCCAGCAGCCTGCCGGGAAGGGGAGTACGGGAGCAGTACTTC. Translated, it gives CASSLPGRGVREQYF.

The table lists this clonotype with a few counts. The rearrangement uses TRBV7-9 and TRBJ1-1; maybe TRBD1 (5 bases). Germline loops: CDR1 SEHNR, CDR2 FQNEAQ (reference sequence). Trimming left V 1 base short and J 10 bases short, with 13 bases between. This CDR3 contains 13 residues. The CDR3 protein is CASSLVPRQGAFF. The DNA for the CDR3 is TGTGCCAGCAGCTTAGTCCCCCGGCAGGGAGCTTTCTTT. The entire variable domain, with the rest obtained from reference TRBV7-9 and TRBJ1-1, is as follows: DTGVSQNPRHKITKRGQNVTFRCDPISEHNRLYWYRQTLGQGPEFLTYFQNEAQLEKSRLLSDRFSAERPKGSFSTLEIQRTEQGDSAMYLCASSLVPRQGAFFGQGTRLTVV.

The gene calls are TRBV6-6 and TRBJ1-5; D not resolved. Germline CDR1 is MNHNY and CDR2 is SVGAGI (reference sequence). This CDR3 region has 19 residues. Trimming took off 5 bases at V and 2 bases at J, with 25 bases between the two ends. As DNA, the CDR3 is TGTGCCAGCAGTATGAGAGGGAGCAGATTAAGGCTCGGCAATCAGCCCCAGCATTTT. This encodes CASSMRGSRLRLGNQPQHF.

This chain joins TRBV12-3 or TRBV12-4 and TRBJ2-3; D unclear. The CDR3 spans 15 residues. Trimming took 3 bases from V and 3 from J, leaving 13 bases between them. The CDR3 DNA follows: TGTGCCAGCAGTTTGAACATCTTGGGGACAGATACGCAGTATTTT. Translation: CASSLNILGTDTQYF.

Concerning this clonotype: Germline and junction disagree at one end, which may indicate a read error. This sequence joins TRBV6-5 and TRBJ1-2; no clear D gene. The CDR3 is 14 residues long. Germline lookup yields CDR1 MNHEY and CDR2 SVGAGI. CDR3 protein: CARSYGQESYGYTF. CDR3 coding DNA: TGTGCCCGCAGTTACGGGCAGGAATCCTATGGCTACACCTTC.

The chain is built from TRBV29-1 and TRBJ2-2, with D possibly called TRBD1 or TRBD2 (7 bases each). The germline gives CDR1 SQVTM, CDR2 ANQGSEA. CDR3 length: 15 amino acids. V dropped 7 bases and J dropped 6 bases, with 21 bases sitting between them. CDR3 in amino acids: CSARASGGVAGELFF. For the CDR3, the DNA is TGCAGCGCACGGGCCTCAGGGGGGGTAGCCGGGGAGCTGTTTTTT.